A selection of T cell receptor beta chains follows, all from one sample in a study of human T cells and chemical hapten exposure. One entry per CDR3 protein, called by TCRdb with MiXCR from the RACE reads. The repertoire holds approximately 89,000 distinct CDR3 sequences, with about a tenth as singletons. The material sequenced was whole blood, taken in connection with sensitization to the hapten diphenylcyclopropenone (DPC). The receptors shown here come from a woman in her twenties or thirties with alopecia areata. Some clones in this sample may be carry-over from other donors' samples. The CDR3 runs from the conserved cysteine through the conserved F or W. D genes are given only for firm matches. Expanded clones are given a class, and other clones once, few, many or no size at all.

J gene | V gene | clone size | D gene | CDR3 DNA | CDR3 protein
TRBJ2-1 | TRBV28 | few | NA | TGTGCCAGCACCGTTTACGGTGAGCAGTTCTTC | CASTVYGEQFF
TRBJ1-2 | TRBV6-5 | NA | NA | TGTGCCAGCAGTTACTCCAAGCAGGAGGGCTGGGTCTATGGCTACACCTTC | CASSYSKQEGWVYGYTF
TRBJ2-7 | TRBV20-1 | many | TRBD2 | TGCAGTGCCATCGGGGTAGCGGGAGTTTACGAGCAGTACTTC | CSAIGVAGVYEQYF
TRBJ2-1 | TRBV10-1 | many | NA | TGCGCCAGCAGCCGGTCAGGGGGGAATGAGCAGTTCTTC | CASSRSGGNEQFF
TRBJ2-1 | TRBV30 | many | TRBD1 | TGTGCCTGGAGTGTACGAGTCCGGGACAGGCAGTTCTTC | CAWSVRVRDRQFF
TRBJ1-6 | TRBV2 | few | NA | TGTGCCAGCAGTCCTGCGTCATCACCCCTCCACTTT | CASSPASSPLHF
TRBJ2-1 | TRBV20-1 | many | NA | TGCAGTGCCATCGGACTCTACAATGAGCAGTTCTTC | CSAIGLYNEQFF
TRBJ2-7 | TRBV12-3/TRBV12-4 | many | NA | TGTGCCAGCAGTTTATCTCCCCTGCCCTACGAGCAGTACTTC | CASSLSPLPYEQYF
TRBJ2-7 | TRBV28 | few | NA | TGTGCCAGCGGTCTTAGGGCCTACGAGCAGTACTTC | CASGLRAYEQYF
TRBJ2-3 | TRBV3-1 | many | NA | TGTGCCAGCAGCCAGGGGGGAGTAGATACGCAGTATTTT | CASSQGGVDTQYF
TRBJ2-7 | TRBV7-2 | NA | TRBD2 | TGTGCCAGCAGCTTAAGGAAGACTAGCGGGGCAACCTACGAGCAGTACTTC | CASSLRKTSGATYEQYF
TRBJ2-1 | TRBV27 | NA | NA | TGTGCCAGCACCCGGGACTCCGGATACAATGAGCAGTTCTTC | CASTRDSGYNEQFF
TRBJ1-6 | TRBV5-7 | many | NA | TGTGCCAGCAGCAGCAGGAGTCGTTCACCCCTCCACTTT | CASSSRSRSPLHF
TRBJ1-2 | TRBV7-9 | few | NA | TGTGCCAGCAGCTCAGTTGGGGAGGGCTACACCTTC | CASSSVGEGYTF
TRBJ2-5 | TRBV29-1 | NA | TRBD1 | TGCAGCGTTGGGGGGACAGCTAAGACCCAGTACTTC | CSVGGTAKTQYF
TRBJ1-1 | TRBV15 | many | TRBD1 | TGTGCCACCAGCAGAGACTTCCTGACAGGGAAAACTGAAGCTTTCTTT | CATSRDFLTGKTEAFF
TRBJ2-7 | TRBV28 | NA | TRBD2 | TGTGCCAGCACCGGAACTAGCGCTAGCTCCTACGAGCAGTACTTC | CASTGTSASSYEQYF
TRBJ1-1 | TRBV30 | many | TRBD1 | TGTGCCTGGAATCAGGGGGCTTACTCTGAAGCTTTCTTT | CAWNQGAYSEAFF
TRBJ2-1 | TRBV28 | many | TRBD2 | TGTGCCAGCAGTTCCGGACTAGCGTCTTACAATGAGCAGTTCTTC | CASSSGLASYNEQFF
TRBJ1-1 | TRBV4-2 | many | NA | TGTGCCAGCAGCCGAAGGTCTGAAGCTTTCTTT | CASSRRSEAFF
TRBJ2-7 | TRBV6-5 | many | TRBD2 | TGTGCCAGCAGTCAGGGACTAGCGGGGATCTACGAGCAGTACTTC | CASSQGLAGIYEQYF
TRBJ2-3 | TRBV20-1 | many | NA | TGCAGTGCTAGAGTTTCCTCCAGCGGGAGCACAGATACGCAGTATTTT | CSARVSSSGSTDTQYF
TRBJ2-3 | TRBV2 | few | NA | TGTGCCTCGAACCCCCGGAGGACTATTCTGGATACGCAGTATTTT | CASNPRRTILDTQYF
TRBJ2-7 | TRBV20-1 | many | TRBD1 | TGCAGTGCTAAGGGACAGTATCACGAGCAGTACTTC | CSAKGQYHEQYF
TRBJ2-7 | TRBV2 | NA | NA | TGTGCCAGCAGTGAATTCCCAGCGAGCTCCTACGAGCAGTACTTC | CASSEFPASSYEQYF